This T cell receptor (beta chain) is drawn from a study of regulatory T cells in long-lasting Graves disease. Study-level findings and limits: The persistent group shared 2,741 public clonotypes, more than the 950 to 1,000 shared by new patients. Patients with persistent disease showed a bias toward TRBV28, TRBJ1-2 and TRBJ2-5.

V lost 0 bases to trimming and J lost 5 bases, with 14 bases between them. Per germline, CDR1 KGHSH and CDR2 LQKENI. This CDR3 is built from 15 residues. This clonotype was recorded many times. Its specificity is unknown. Stated time point: newly diagnosed GD, antithyroid drugs for less than 3 months. Following extraction of RNA from PBMCs, that RNA was used to make the TCR library. Construction of the TCR beta libraries employed iRepertoire HTBI primers in conjunction with Arm-PCR of CDR3 regions. One entry per CDR3 protein, called by TCRdb with MiXCR from the multiplex PCR reads. The sample consists of 300,000 to 450,000 distinct CDR3 sequences, around 15% of them appearing once.

The chain is built from TRBV18 and TRBJ2-7; the D gene is possibly TRBD2 (6 bases). The source of this sequence is a female donor with Graves disease. The sample consisted of peripheral blood mononuclear cells (PBMCs), taken at new diagnosis, from a patient treated with antithyroid drugs. CDR3 sequence (DNA): TGTGCCAGCTCACCACCTAGCGGATCCCCGGACGAGCAGTACTTC. Residues: CASSPPSGSPDEQYF.